This T cell receptor beta chain was documented in a study of T-cell reconstitution after alpha-beta-depleted transplantation in children. The study, taken as a whole, reports: Certain patients had high TCRbeta diversity at day 60, and it came from recipient T cells and thymic progenitors that survived. T-cell counts and diversity at one year post-transplant came mainly from newly produced T cells.

There are a few counts of this clonotype. Its antigen is unidentified. Unique molecular identifiers tagged the TCRbeta library. TCRdb re-derived calls from the PCR reads in MiXCR, one entry per CDR3 protein. The data contain some 550,000 distinct CDR3 sequences, more than 20% of them seen just once; the ten biggest clones take up about 14%. The specimen comprised PBMCs, mostly from graft donor cells, sampled 360 days after TCRalphabeta/CD19-depleted stem cell transplant. This sequence was found in a boy under two years old who had a stem cell transplant for acute myeloid leukemia, so the T cells may come from the graft donor.

The CDR3 region is CASSPRTASYEQYF. The DNA of the CDR3 is TGTGCCAGTAGTCCCCGGACAGCCTCCTACGAGCAGTACTTC. This rearrangement joins TRBV19 to TRBJ2-7, with a weak D call TRBD1 (6 bases). The V and J ends lost 5 bases and 0 bases respectively, with 11 bases between them. Germline CDR1 and CDR2: LNHDA and SQIVND (reference sequence). This CDR3 region has 14 residues.